This T cell receptor (beta chain) was recorded in a study of vaccination and CD4 T cells after COVID-19. Sequence data for DNA of cultured CD4+ T cells were generated by the Oncomine TCR Beta short-read assay. MiXCR was run by TCRdb on the PCR reads, yielding one entry per CDR3 protein. The sample lists some 10,000 distinct CDR3 sequences; approximately 50% were seen once. The germline V gene encodes CDR1 DFQATT and CDR2 SNEGSKA (reference sequence). The V end lost 5 bases, the J end lost 3 bases, and 10 bases lay between the germline ends. This CDR3 spans 12 amino acids. Treatment reported: roughly nine-day PBMC culture with coronavirus spike peptide pools or control peptides (ViraFEST assay). This clonotype was seen more than once but under ten times. Its antigen remains unidentified.

The source of this sequence is a human donor who had recovered from COVID-19. Source material: CD4+ T cells from blood, cultured in vitro. The V gene is TRBV20-1, the J gene TRBJ2-5, with a tentative D call TRBD1 (6 bases). CDR3 residues: CSALGQKETQYF. The DNA for the CDR3 is TGCAGTGCTCTAGGACAGAAAGAGACCCAGTACTTC.